This T cell receptor beta chain stems from a study of regulatory and conventional T cells in RAG deficiency. Genomic DNA came from blood conventional CD4+ T cells gated CD25-low CD127-high. With 4 bases clipped from V and 6 bases from J, the junction kept 7 bases outside the gene matches. CDR3 length: 14 residues. Germline V lookup: CDR1 MNHEY, CDR2 SVGAGI. Repertoires were generated with immunoSEQ multiplex PCR, while TCRdb's copy carries only in-frame clones and drops some. The sample contains approximately 35,000 clones, about three quarters of which appear only once. A further study also used this sample, focusing on regulatory T cells. Per that study: The PCR used 52 TRBV and 13 TRBJ primers.

Specimen: CD4+ effector T cells sorted from blood. The chain has TRBV6-5 and TRBJ1-1, with 8 bases identical to TRBD1. The origin of this receptor is a human donor in good health. The CDR3 sequence: CASSFLKQGAEAFF. CDR3 nucleotide sequence: TGTGCCAGCAGTTTCCTGAAACAGGGGGCTGAAGCTTTCTTT.